This T cell receptor (beta chain) was profiled in a study of blood T cell repertoires in COVID-19. Germline lookup yields CDR1 SGDLS and CDR2 YYNGEE. V shed 0 bases and J shed 1 base, with 8 bases lying between them. CDR3 length: 15 amino acids. Sequencing used immunoSEQ multiplex PCR; TCRdb keeps in-frame clones, though not all of them. In the table there are around 94,000 clones, 70% to 90% of which are singletons. The sample taken for sequencing was peripheral blood. The clonotype comes from a man aged 50 to 60 with active COVID-19. The chain uses TRBV9 and TRBJ1-3; D is uncertain. This CDR3 reads CASSVDGRSGNTIYF. The CDR3 nucleotides are TGTGCCAGCAGCGTAGACGGGAGGTCTGGAAACACCATATATTTT.